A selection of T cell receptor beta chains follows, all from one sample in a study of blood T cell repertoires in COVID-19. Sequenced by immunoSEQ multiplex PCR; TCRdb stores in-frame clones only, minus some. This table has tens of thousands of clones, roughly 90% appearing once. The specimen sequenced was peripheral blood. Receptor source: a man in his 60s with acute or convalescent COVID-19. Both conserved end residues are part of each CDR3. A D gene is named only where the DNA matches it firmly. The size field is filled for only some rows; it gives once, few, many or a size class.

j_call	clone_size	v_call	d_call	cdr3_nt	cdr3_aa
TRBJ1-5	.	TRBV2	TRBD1	TGTGCCAGGGGACAGGGTAGTCAGCCCCAGCATTTT	CARGQGSQPQHF
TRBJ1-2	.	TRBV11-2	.	TGTGCCAGCCGATGGGGGGGAAAGGGTGGCTACACCTTC	CASRWGGKGGYTF
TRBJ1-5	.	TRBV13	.	TGTGCCAGCAGCCACAGGGAAGGAGGGCCCCAGCATTTT	CASSHREGGPQHF
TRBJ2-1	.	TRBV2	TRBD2	TGTGCCAGCAGTGATCCGCGGGGGGGCTTAGATGAGCAGTTCTTC	CASSDPRGGLDEQFF
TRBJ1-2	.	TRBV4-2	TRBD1	TGTGCCAGCAGCCAGTTTGCAGGGGGCCAGTATGGCTACACCTTC	CASSQFAGGQYGYTF
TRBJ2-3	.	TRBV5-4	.	TGTGCCAGCAGCTTGGACGGCGAGGGGCAGTATTTT	CASSLDGEGQYF
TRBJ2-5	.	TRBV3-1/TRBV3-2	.	TGTGCCAGCAGCCCCCTTGTCGGGACCCAGTACTTC	CASSPLVGTQYF
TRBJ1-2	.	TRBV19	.	TGTGCCAGTAGTATAACCCCTTCAGGGGCCGCTTACTATGGCTACACCTTC	CASSITPSGAAYYGYTF
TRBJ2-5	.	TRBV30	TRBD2	TGTGCCTGGAGGCCCGGGGGGGCAGGAGAGACCCAGTACTTC	CAWRPGGAGETQYF
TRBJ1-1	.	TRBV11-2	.	TGTGCCAGCAGCTCCTCTCGAGCAGGGAACACTGAAGCTTTCTTT	CASSSSRAGNTEAFF
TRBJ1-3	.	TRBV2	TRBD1	TGTGCCAGCAGTGCAGGATGGGACAGACTTATCTCTGGAAACACCATATATTTT	CASSAGWDRLISGNTIYF
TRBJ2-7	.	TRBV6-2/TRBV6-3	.	TGTGCCAGCAGTCAAGACCTGGGGGGGCGTCTACGAAGGTACTTC	CASSQDLGGRLRRYF
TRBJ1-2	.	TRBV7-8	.	TGTGCCAGCAGCCACAGGGATGGGGGCGGCTACACCTTC	CASSHRDGGGYTF
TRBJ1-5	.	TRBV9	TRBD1	TGTGCCAGCAGCGTTGGACAGGGGAGCAATCAGCCCCAGCATTTT	CASSVGQGSNQPQHF
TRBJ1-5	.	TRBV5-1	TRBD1	TGCGCCAGCAGCTCGACAGGGGCTAATCAGCCCCAGCATTTT	CASSSTGANQPQHF
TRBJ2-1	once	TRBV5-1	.	TGCGCCAGCAGCTTGGGAGGGATCAACTACAATGAGCAGTTCTTC	CASSLGGINYNEQFF
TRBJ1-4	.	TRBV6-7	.	TGTGCCAGCAGTTACTCGTGGGCGTTGGGTAATGAAAAACTGTTTTTT	CASSYSWALGNEKLFF
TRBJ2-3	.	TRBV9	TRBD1	TGTGCCAGCAGCGATACAGGGGGCGCAGATACGCAGTATTTT	CASSDTGGADTQYF
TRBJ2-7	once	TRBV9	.	TGTGCCAGCAGCGTAGGGGGGAGGTCCTACGAGCAGTACTTC	CASSVGGRSYEQYF
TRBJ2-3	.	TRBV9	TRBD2	TGTGCCAGCAGTCGTCGAGCGGGAAACACAGATACGCAGTATTTT	CASSRRAGNTDTQYF
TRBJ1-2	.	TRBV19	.	TGTGCCAGTAGACTACTCTCCGAGGGTCGCTACACCTTC	CASRLLSEGRYTF
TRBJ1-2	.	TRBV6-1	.	TGTGCCAGCAGTGAAGCGATAGGGGCCGCGAGGGGGTATGGCTACACCTTC	CASSEAIGAARGYGYTF
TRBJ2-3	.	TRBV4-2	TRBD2	TGTGCCAGCAGCCAAGTCTGGGGGACTAGCGGGATCACAGATACGCAGTATTTT	CASSQVWGTSGITDTQYF
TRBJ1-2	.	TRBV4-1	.	TGCGCCAGCAGCCAGGTTAACGGCGGAAACTATGGCTACACCTTC	CASSQVNGGNYGYTF
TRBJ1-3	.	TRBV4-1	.	TGCGCCAGCAAGGGGACTCCCTCTGGAAACACCATATATTTT	CASKGTPSGNTIYF
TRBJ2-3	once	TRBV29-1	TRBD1	TGCAGCGTCTCCAGGGGGTTAGATACGCAGTATTTT	CSVSRGLDTQYF
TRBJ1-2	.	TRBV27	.	TGTGCCAGCAGTTTAGGCCCCGACTATGGCTACACCTTC	CASSLGPDYGYTF
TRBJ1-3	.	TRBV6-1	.	TGTGCCAGCAGTGATTCCCCCGGAGACACCATATATTTT	CASSDSPGDTIYF
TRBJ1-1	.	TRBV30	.	TGTGCCTGGAGTAACAGCCTGAACACTGAAGCTTTCTTT	CAWSNSLNTEAFF
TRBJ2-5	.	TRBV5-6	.	TGTGCCAGCAGCTTGGGGACAGTTCAAGAGACCCAGTACTTC	CASSLGTVQETQYF
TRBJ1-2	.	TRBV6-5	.	TGTGCCAGCAGTTACTCCGCGGGCAGCAGCTATGGCTACACCTTC	CASSYSAGSSYGYTF
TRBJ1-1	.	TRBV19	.	TGTGCCAGTAGCCAGCCGGCCAGGGGATCTGAAGCTTTCTTT	CASSQPARGSEAFF
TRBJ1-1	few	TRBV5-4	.	TGTGCCAGCAGCTTAAAGGGGTTGAACACTGAAGCTTTCTTT	CASSLKGLNTEAFF
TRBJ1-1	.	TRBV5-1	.	TGCGCCAGCAGCCCGACCGTGGGCGCGAACACTGAAGCTTTCTTT	CASSPTVGANTEAFF
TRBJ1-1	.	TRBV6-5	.	TGTGCCAGCAGCTTAGGACAGAACACTGAAGCTTTCTTT	CASSLGQNTEAFF
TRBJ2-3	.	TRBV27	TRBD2	TGTGCCAGCAGTCGTAGCGGGGGGGGAAGCAGAGGGATTAGCACAGATACGCAGTATTTT	CASSRSGGGSRGISTDTQYF
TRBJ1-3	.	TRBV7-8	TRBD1	TGTGCCAGCAGCTTAGGGCTGGGACAGGGCCGAGACACCATATATTTT	CASSLGLGQGRDTIYF
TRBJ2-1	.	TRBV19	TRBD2	TGTGCCAGTATTCCCTCGGGGGGGGGCTACAATGAGCAGTTCTTC	CASIPSGGGYNEQFF
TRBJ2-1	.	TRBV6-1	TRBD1	TGTGCCAGCAGTGAAGCGGGGGACAGGGGACAGAGGTACAATGAGCAGTTCTTC	CASSEAGDRGQRYNEQFF
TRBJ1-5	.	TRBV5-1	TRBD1	TGCGCCAGCAGCTGGGGGACAGGGCCCGATCAGCCCCAGCATTTT	CASSWGTGPDQPQHF
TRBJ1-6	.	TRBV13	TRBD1	TGTGCCAGCAGCATAACAGGGGAAAGGTCACCCCTCCACTTT	CASSITGERSPLHF
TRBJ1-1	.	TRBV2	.	TGTGCCAGCAGCCGGGGACAGAACACTGAAGCTTTCTTT	CASSRGQNTEAFF
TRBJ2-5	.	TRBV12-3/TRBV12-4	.	TGTGCCAGCAGTTTTAAAGAGACCCAGTACTTC	CASSFKETQYF
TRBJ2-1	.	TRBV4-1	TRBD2	TGCGCCAGCAGCCAAGATAGCGGGGGGGGCTATGAGCAGTTCTTC	CASSQDSGGGYEQFF
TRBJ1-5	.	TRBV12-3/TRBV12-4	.	TGTGCCAGCAGTTTGAGGGATCAGCCCCAGCATTTT	CASSLRDQPQHF
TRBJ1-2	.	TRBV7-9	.	TGTGCCAGCAGCTTTGCGGGAGCTAACTATGGCTACACCTTC	CASSFAGANYGYTF
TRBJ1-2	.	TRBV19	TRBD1	TGTGCCAGTAGTTCCCTCCTCACAGGGGTCGGCGGCTACACCTTC	CASSSLLTGVGGYTF
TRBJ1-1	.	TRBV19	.	TGTGCCAGTAGTATAGAATTGAGGACTGAAGCTTTCTTT	CASSIELRTEAFF
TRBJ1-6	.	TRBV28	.	TGTGCCAGCAGTACCCTTTTGTGGGGCGAATCACCCCTCCACTTT	CASSTLLWGESPLHF
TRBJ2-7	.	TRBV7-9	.	TGTGCCAGCAGCTTAGGCGACAGGAGTTTATCCTACGAGCAGTACTTC	CASSLGDRSLSYEQYF
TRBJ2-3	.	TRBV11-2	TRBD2	TGTGCCAGCAGCTTAGGGCGGGGGAGCACAGATACGCAGTATTTT	CASSLGRGSTDTQYF
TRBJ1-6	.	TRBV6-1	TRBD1	TGTGCCAGCACTGAGAGGGTCGGGACAGGCTCCTATAATTCACCCCTCCACTTT	CASTERVGTGSYNSPLHF
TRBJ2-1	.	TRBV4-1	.	TGCGCCAGCAGCCAAGAACGGGGGGCCTCCTACAATGAGCAGTTCTTC	CASSQERGASYNEQFF
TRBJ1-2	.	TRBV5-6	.	TGTGCCAGCAGCTTGTGGTCGGCGGGAGGCTACACCTTC	CASSLWSAGGYTF
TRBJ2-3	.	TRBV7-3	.	TGTGCCAGCAGCCCCGCCCGGGGGTTCGATACAGATACGCAGTATTTT	CASSPARGFDTDTQYF
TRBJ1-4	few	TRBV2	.	TGTGCCACCGAGGAGCAACGGGATGAAAAACTGTTTTTT	CATEEQRDEKLFF
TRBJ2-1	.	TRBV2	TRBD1	TGTGCCAGCAGGACCGGGACAGGGACACCTGAGCAGTTCTTC	CASRTGTGTPEQFF
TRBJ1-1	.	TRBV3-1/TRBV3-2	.	TGTGCCAGCAGCCAGATACAGGGTGAAGCTTTCTTT	CASSQIQGEAFF